What follows are 26 T cell receptor beta chains derived from one specimen sequenced in a study of OX40 agonist ivuxolimab in advanced cancers. The method was immunoSEQ multiplex PCR; TCRdb's version includes in-frame clones alone and lacks a portion of them. The table lists 70,000 to 95,000 clones, about 92% of them singletons. The material was CD4+ or CD8+ T cells sorted from blood, obtained in a trial of the OX40 agonist ivuxolimab. The receptors originated from an adult with an advanced solid tumor such as melanoma, head and neck, liver or kidney cancer.

The chain combines TRBV7-9 with TRBJ2-6; no firm D call. Germline V gene sequence: CDR1 SEHNR, CDR2 FQNEAQ (reference sequence). The CDR3 loop spans 14 amino acids. V was pared by 4 bases and J by 3 bases, with 7 bases between. CDR3 loop: CASSSVGGANVLTF. As DNA, the CDR3 is TGTGCCAGCAGCTCTGTCGGTGGGGCCAACGTCCTGACTTTC.

The chain couples TRBV6-1 to TRBJ2-7; 8 bases agree with TRBD2. This CDR3 region has 17 residues. Germline values: CDR1 MNHNS, CDR2 SASEGT. The junction had 10 bases not matched to a gene; V was cut back by 0 bases and J by 3 bases. The CDR3 loop reads CASSEAVPGGEFYEQYF. Here the CDR3 DNA reads TGTGCCAGCAGTGAAGCGGTCCCCGGGGGGGAATTCTACGAGCAGTACTTC.

This chain uses TRBV10-2 with TRBJ2-1, with D perhaps matching TRBD1 (5 bases). The CDR3 is 12 amino acids. Trimming pared 6 bases from V and 2 bases from J, leaving 5 bases between. Looked up from germline, CDR1 is WSHSY and CDR2 is SAAADI. CDR3 nucleotides: TGCGCCAGCAGGGACACCTACAATGAGCAGTTCTTC. Protein product: CASRDTYNEQFF.

On this clone: Compared with germline, one end of the junction differs, possibly owing to a read error. The chain links TRBV27 to TRBJ1-4; tentative D call: TRBD1 (5 bases). The CDR3 is made up of 13 amino acids. The V gene's germline CDR1 is MNHEY and CDR2 SMNVEV (reference sequence). The CDR3 spells CASTQGVGERLFF. The CDR3 region has the DNA TGTGCCAGCACCCAGGGTGTTGGAGAAAGACTGTTTTTT.

This sequence joins TRBV7-2 and TRBJ2-1, with 10 bases aligning to TRBD2. Germline-derived CDR1 and CDR2 are SGHTA and FQGNSA. The CDR3 spans 17 residues. The V segment lost 3 bases and the J segment 4 bases; nucleotides outside the gene matches: 9. The CDR3 region is CASSFHGLADNYNEQFF. The CDR3 nucleotides are TGTGCCAGCAGCTTCCACGGACTAGCGGATAATTACAATGAGCAGTTCTTC.

The chain joins TRBV7-6 to TRBJ1-2; no reliable D call. The CDR3 is 12 amino acids. Trimming pared 1 base from V and 4 bases from J, leaving 4 bases between. Germline V gene sequence: CDR1 SGHVS, CDR2 FNYEAQ. The CDR3 loop is CASSLDGYGYTF. The DNA for the CDR3 is TGTGCCAGCAGCTTAGATGGCTATGGCTACACCTTC.

This chain links TRBV12-5 with TRBJ1-5; D gene unclear. The CDR3 runs to 15 residues. The germline CDR1 and CDR2 sequences are LGHNT and FRNRAP. Deletions cut 6 bases from V and 4 bases from J, with 16 bases between. CDR3 in amino acids: CASGTVPWGNQPQHF. The CDR3, as DNA: TGTGCTAGTGGGACCGTGCCATGGGGTAATCAGCCCCAGCATTTT.

This rearrangement joins TRBV4-1 to TRBJ1-1; D possibly corresponds to TRBD1 (6 bases). The V gene's germline CDR1 is MGHRA and CDR2 YSYEKL. The CDR3 has 15 residues. V shed 3 bases and J shed 4 bases, with 15 bases lying between them. DNA of the CDR3: TGCGCCAGCAGCCATCAGGGGCGCCGGGGCACTGAAGCTTTCTTT. Translation gives CASSHQGRRGTEAFF.

The chain links TRBV7-9 to TRBJ1-3; perhaps TRBD1 as D (5 bases). CDR3 length equals 16 residues. The germline V gene has CDR1 SEHNR and CDR2 FQNEAQ (reference sequence). Trimming left V 3 bases short and J 4 bases short, with 16 bases between. CDR3 amino acids: CASSFSLGAGGNTIYF. CDR3 DNA: TGTGCCAGCAGCTTTAGTTTAGGGGCAGGAGGAAACACCATATATTTT.

The count of this clone is one. The rearrangement joins TRBV10-2 to TRBJ1-1; no clear D. This CDR3 is 11 amino acids long. Germline values: CDR1 WSHSY, CDR2 SAAADI. Between the trimmed V and J ends, which lost 4 bases and 1 base, there was a span of 1 base. The DNA for the CDR3 is TGCGCCAGCAGTGGGAACACTGAAGCTTTCTTT. Protein: CASSGNTEAFF.

This clone was counted a single time. The genes are TRBV30 and TRBJ2-7; TRBD1 matches at 9 bases. This CDR3 is built from 12 residues. Trimming took 3 bases from V and 3 from J; bases not matched to a gene: 0. The germline V gene encodes CDR1 GTSNPN and CDR2 SVGIG (reference sequence). CDR3 amino acids: CAWRGQGYEQYF. The CDR3 coding sequence is TGTGCCTGGAGGGGACAGGGCTACGAGCAGTACTTC.

This chain connects TRBV5-5 to TRBJ2-1; 10 nucleotides match TRBD1. This CDR3 is built from 16 residues. V lost 0 bases and J lost 8; bases outside the gene matches: 8. Per germline, CDR1 SGHKS and CDR2 YYEKEE (reference sequence). CDR3 nucleotide sequence: TGTGCCAGCAGCTTGGCCTCTCGAGACAGGGGGCATGAGCAGTTCTTC. It specifies CASSLASRDRGHEQFF.

The V call is TRBV7-3, the J call TRBJ2-3; D is unclear. CDR3 length: 13 residues. The germline V gene has CDR1 SGHTA and CDR2 FQGTGA. The V gene lost 6 bases and the J gene lost 7 bases, with 14 bases spanning the gap. Here the CDR3 DNA reads TGTGCCAGCAGTGACCCCGCCACCCATACGCAGTATTTT. It specifies CASSDPATHTQYF.

This chain uses TRBV6-5 with TRBJ2-7; tentatively, D is TRBD1 (6 bases). V was clipped by 6 bases and J by 4 bases, with 13 bases between them. From germline, CDR1 is MNHEY and CDR2 SVGAGI. The CDR3 totals 13 residues. The CDR3 reads CASRISGEYEQYF. CDR3 bases: TGTGCCAGCAGGATATCAGGGGAATACGAGCAGTACTTC.

V and J are TRBV30 and TRBJ1-1, with a possible D match to TRBD1 (5 bases). V was cut by 5 bases and J by 10 bases, with 17 bases left in between. CDR3 length equals 12 residues. Per germline, CDR1 GTSNPN and CDR2 SVGIG (reference sequence). The chain's CDR3 is CAWVVGLGGAFF. CDR3 nucleotides: TGTGCCTGGGTTGTCGGGCTGGGGGGAGCTTTCTTT.

This sequence joins TRBV9 and TRBJ2-3, with D perhaps matching TRBD2 (6 bases). Trimming took off 0 bases at V and 0 bases at J, with 11 bases between the two ends. CDR1 and CDR2 (germline): SGDLS, YYNGEE. The CDR3 is made up of 16 amino acids. The CDR3: CASSVAPSASTDTQYF. CDR3 sequence (DNA): TGTGCCAGCAGCGTAGCCCCTAGCGCTAGCACAGATACGCAGTATTTT.

The chain joins TRBV5-4 to TRBJ1-1; TRBD1 aligns across 7 bases. This CDR3 spans 16 amino acids. CDR1 and CDR2 (germline): SGHNT, YYREEE (reference sequence). Germline trimming cut 4 bases from V and 0 bases from J; bases unmatched to any gene: 9. The CDR3 DNA sequence: TGTGCCAGCAGCCCCGGGGGACAGAATATGAACACTGAAGCTTTCTTT. Translating gives CASSPGGQNMNTEAFF.

V and J are TRBV21-1 and TRBJ2-7; TRBD1, the table's D call, lacks a check against the DNA. TRBV21-1 is marked as a pseudogene. CDR3 length equals 18 residues. The CDR3 region is CATGGTGSCSRSSYEQYF. The CDR3 region has the DNA TGTGCCACCGGGGGGACAGGTTCTTGTTCTCGATCCTCCTACGAGCAGTACTTC.

The gene calls are TRBV5-1 and TRBJ2-7; 13 bases match TRBD2. The germline gives CDR1 SGHRS, CDR2 YFSETQ. This CDR3 has 15 residues. The trim removed 4 bases at V and 2 bases at J, leaving 3 bases unmatched. The CDR3 DNA reads TGCGCCAGCAGCCCCGGACTAGCGGGAGCCTACGAGCAGTACTTC. Translated, it gives CASSPGLAGAYEQYF.

V gene TRBV10-3 combines with J gene TRBJ1-1, with D possibly TRBD1 on 6 matching bases. The germline V gene has CDR1 ENHRY and CDR2 SYGVKD. The CDR3 contains 11 residues. The V and J ends lost 6 bases and 5 bases respectively, with 7 bases between them. This chain's CDR3 is CAISRGTEAFF. In DNA, the CDR3 is TGTGCCATCAGCAGGGGAACTGAAGCTTTCTTT.

This clone was seen ten or more times. The chain links TRBV5-1 to TRBJ2-7; D may be TRBD1 (6 bases). CDR1 and CDR2 from the germline V gene are SGHRS and YFSETQ. V lost 7 bases and J lost 0, with 11 bases in between. The CDR3 is 13 residues long. CDR3 loop: CASHLTGSYEQYF. The CDR3, as DNA: TGCGCCAGCCACTTGACAGGCTCCTACGAGCAGTACTTC.

The chain has TRBV6-5 and TRBJ1-1; D might be TRBD1 (5 bases). V lost 7 bases and J lost 2, with 14 bases in between. CDR3 length: 14 residues. Germline V gene data show CDR1 as MNHEY and CDR2 as SVGAGI. The DNA of the CDR3 is TGTGCCAGCATCAACCGGGGGGGAAACACTGAAGCTTTCTTT. This gives the protein CASINRGGNTEAFF.

V gene TRBV14 combines with J gene TRBJ1-2; D gene uncertain. In germline, CDR1 is SGHDN, CDR2 FVKESK. This CDR3 has 13 amino acids. The ends were cut back, 1 base at V and 5 bases at J, with 8 bases in the middle. The CDR3 here is CASSQVNGYGYTF. The CDR3 region has the DNA TGTGCCAGCAGCCAAGTAAATGGTTATGGCTACACCTTC.

The chain joins TRBV28 to TRBJ1-2; possible D gene TRBD1, 5 bases. V was trimmed by 2 bases and J by 4 bases, leaving 8 bases between them. The CDR3 totals 13 residues. In germline, CDR1 is MDHEN, CDR2 SYDVKM. CDR3 bases: TGTGCCAGCAGTTTACAGGGAGGCTATGGCTACACCTTC. As protein: CASSLQGGYGYTF.

The rearrangement joins TRBV25-1 to TRBJ2-5; 9 bases align to TRBD1. Germline CDR1 and CDR2: MGHDK and SYGVNS. Trimming cost V 7 bases and J 1 base; bases outside gene matches: 13. The CDR3 has 17 amino acids. CDR3 nucleotide sequence: TGTGCCAGCACCTCGAACTGGGGACAGGGCGCCCAAGAGACCCAGTACTTC. Its protein product is CASTSNWGQGAQETQYF.

V and J are TRBV30 and TRBJ2-3, with D tentatively TRBD1 (5 bases). CDR3 length equals 14 residues. V lost 0 bases and J 8 bases, leaving 15 bases between the germline ends. The germline gives CDR1 GTSNPN, CDR2 SVGIG (reference sequence). The CDR3 reads CAWSVDSVALTQYF. The CDR3 DNA sequence: TGTGCCTGGAGTGTAGACAGCGTTGCCCTTACGCAGTATTTT.